The 12 T cell receptor beta chains below were found in one sample sequenced in a study of T-cell reconstitution after alpha-beta-depleted transplantation in children (dated by TCRdb to 2016 to 2018). The sample's treatment or condition label is to be understood as: allogeneic hematopoietic cell transplantation with graft depleted of TCRalphabeta T cells and CD19 B cells. The protocol used for the library was PCR. This sample was sequenced with an Illumina HiSeq 2500. Molecular barcoding was employed in the preparation of TCR libraries, with unique molecular identifiers being used to normalize TCRbeta repertoire quantification. The public reads were run again by TCRdb, first through fastp at Q25 and then through MiXCR, and only productive beta chains were kept. Records with the same CDR3 protein are collapsed into one entry carrying the most frequent genes and DNA. The sample yields around 580,000 distinct CDR3 sequences; 27% were counted once. The top ten clones comprise around a third of the sample.

Sequences were derived from PBMCs, sampled before TCRalphabeta/CD19-depleted stem cell transplant. These receptors all stem from a boy younger than two with Wiskott-Aldrich syndrome, due to receive a stem cell transplant.

This clonotype has a handful of counts. V gene TRBV28 combines with J gene TRBJ2-1; D is tentatively TRBD1 or TRBD2 (7 bases each). Germline loops: CDR1 MDHEN, CDR2 SYDVKM. V was pared by 6 bases and J by 5 bases, with 17 bases between. The CDR3 runs to 15 residues. CDR3 sequence: CASSSGGQSNNEQFF. The DNA for the CDR3 is TGTGCCAGCAGCTCGGGGGGACAGTCTAACAATGAGCAGTTCTTC.

This clonotype was counted a few times. The V gene is TRBV20-1, the J gene TRBJ2-1, with 13 bases aligning to TRBD2. Per germline, CDR1 DFQATT and CDR2 SNEGSKA (reference sequence). The CDR3 loop spans 16 amino acids. V dropped 3 bases and J dropped 3; count of bases not matched to a gene: 5. CDR3 nucleotides: TGCAGTGCTAGGGGGACTAGCGGGACACACTACAATGAGCAGTTCTTC. Its protein is CSARGTSGTHYNEQFF.

This clonotype showed up just a few times. The rearrangement joins TRBV29-1 to TRBJ2-1; no reliable D call. Per the germline V gene, CDR1 is SQVTM and CDR2 is ANQGSEA. V was trimmed by 4 bases and J by 2 bases, leaving 9 bases between them. The CDR3 runs 13 residues. The CDR3 loop is CSVVKTPYNEQFF. For the CDR3, the DNA is TGCAGCGTTGTGAAAACCCCCTACAATGAGCAGTTCTTC.

The rearrangement links TRBV25-1 to TRBJ2-1; TRBD1 agrees at 9 bases. The junction had 7 bases not matched to a gene; V was cut back by 6 bases and J by 1 base. This CDR3 is 16 amino acids long. In germline, CDR1 is MGHDK, CDR2 SYGVNS. The CDR3 spells CASRLTGTGSYNEQFF. The CDR3 region has the DNA TGTGCCAGCAGATTAACCGGGACAGGGTCCTACAATGAGCAGTTCTTC.

This chain joins TRBV5-1 and TRBJ2-7; 10 nucleotides align to TRBD1. Germline-derived CDR1 and CDR2 are SGHRS and YFSETQ. Germline trimming cut 10 bases from V and 4 bases from J; bases unmatched to any gene: 8. CDR3 length: 13 amino acids. CDR3 amino acids: CASKGQGGYEQYF. As DNA, the CDR3 is TGCGCCTCCAAAGGACAGGGGGGTTACGAGCAGTACTTC.

The genes are TRBV5-1 and TRBJ2-4, with D hard to call. Germline loops: CDR1 SGHRS, CDR2 YFSETQ. This CDR3 has 12 amino acids. Trimming took 0 bases from V and 3 from J, leaving 1 base between them. Written as DNA, the CDR3 is TGCGCCAGCAGCTTGGACAAAAACATTCAGTACTTC. Amino acids: CASSLDKNIQYF.

The J gene is TRBJ2-7, the V gene TRBV24-1; D is undetermined. Trimming cost V 5 bases and J 1 base, with 20 bases left between them. Germline lookup yields CDR1 KGHDR and CDR2 SFDVKD. The CDR3 contains 17 residues. The CDR3 reads CATSVKGTQTYSYEQYF. The CDR3 DNA is TGTGCCACCAGTGTCAAGGGAACCCAAACCTATTCCTACGAGCAGTACTTC.

CDR3 sequence reads: CASSEFYEQYF. As DNA, the CDR3 is TGTGCCAGCAGCGAATTCTACGAGCAGTACTTC. V gene TRBV6-2 or TRBV6-3 combines with J gene TRBJ2-7, with D unclear. The V end lost 6 bases, the J end lost 3 bases, and 6 bases lay between the germline ends. This CDR3 is built from 11 residues. Germline CDR1 MNHEY, CDR2 SVGEGT.

This clonotype came up many times. V usage is TRBV7-2 and J usage is TRBJ2-7; 7 positions match TRBD1. Trimming removed 5 bases from V and 0 bases from J; junction bases left unmatched: 7. Germline CDR1 is SGHTA and CDR2 is FQGNSA. There are 15 residues in the CDR3. The CDR3 DNA sequence: TGTGCCAGCAGCCTTAGGACAGGCGACTCCTACGAGCAGTACTTC. It is translated as CASSLRTGDSYEQYF.

This clonotype was picked up a small number of times. The chain joins TRBV5-1 to TRBJ2-2, with 8 bases that match TRBD2. The V gene end was trimmed by 2 bases and the J gene end by 6 bases; junction bases not matched to a gene: 6. From germline, CDR1 is SGHRS and CDR2 YFSETQ. This CDR3 has 15 amino acids. For the CDR3, the DNA is TGCGCCAGCAGCTTAGCCAGCGGGAGTTCCGGGGAGCTGTTTTTT. This gives the protein CASSLASGSSGELFF. Variable domain in full (rest from reference TRBV5-1 and TRBJ2-2): KAGVTQTPRYLIKTRGQQVTLSCSPISGHRSVSWYQQTPGQGLQFLFEYFSETQRNKGNFPGRFSGRQFSNSRSEMNVSTLELGDSALYLCASSLASGSSGELFFGEGSRLTVL.

This chain links TRBV11-2 with TRBJ2-1; TRBD2 aligns across 7 bases. Germline values: CDR1 SGHAT, CDR2 FQNNGV. This CDR3 has 17 residues. The junction had 13 bases not matched to a gene; V was cut back by 2 bases and J by 6 bases. The CDR3 region has the DNA TGTGCCAGCAGCTTACGGGCCACCCTAGCGGCGGGCAATGAGCAGTTCTTC. Encoded protein: CASSLRATLAAGNEQFF.

The chain links TRBV5-1 to TRBJ2-1; D uncertain. CDR1 and CDR2 (germline): SGHRS, YFSETQ. The length of the CDR3 is 16 residues. V was trimmed by 0 bases and J by 3 bases, leaving 13 bases between them. The CDR3 DNA sequence: TGCGCCAGCAGCTTGGTCCGACCGTTCGACTACAATGAGCAGTTCTTC. Protein product: CASSLVRPFDYNEQFF.